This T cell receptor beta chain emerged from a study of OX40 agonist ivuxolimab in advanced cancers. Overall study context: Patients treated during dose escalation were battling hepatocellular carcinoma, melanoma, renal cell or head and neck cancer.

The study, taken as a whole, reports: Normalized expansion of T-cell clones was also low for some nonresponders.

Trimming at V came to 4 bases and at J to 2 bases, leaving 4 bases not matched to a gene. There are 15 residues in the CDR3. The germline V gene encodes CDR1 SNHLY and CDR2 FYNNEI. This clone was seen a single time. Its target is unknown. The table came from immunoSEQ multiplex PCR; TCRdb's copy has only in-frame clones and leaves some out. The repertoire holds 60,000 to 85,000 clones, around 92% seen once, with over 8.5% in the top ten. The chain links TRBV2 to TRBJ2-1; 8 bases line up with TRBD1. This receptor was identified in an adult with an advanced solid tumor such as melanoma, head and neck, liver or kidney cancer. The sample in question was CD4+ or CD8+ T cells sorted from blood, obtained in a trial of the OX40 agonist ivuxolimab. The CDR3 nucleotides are TGTGCCAGCAGTGGTCAGGACAGGGCCTACAATGAGCAGTTCTTC. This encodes CASSGQDRAYNEQFF. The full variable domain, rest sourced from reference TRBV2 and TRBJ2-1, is EPEVTQTPSHQVTQMGQEVILRCVPISNHLYFYWYRQILGQKVEFLVSFYNNEISEKSEIFDDQFSVERPDGSNFTLKIRSTKLEDSAMYFCASSGQDRAYNEQFFGPGTRLTVL.